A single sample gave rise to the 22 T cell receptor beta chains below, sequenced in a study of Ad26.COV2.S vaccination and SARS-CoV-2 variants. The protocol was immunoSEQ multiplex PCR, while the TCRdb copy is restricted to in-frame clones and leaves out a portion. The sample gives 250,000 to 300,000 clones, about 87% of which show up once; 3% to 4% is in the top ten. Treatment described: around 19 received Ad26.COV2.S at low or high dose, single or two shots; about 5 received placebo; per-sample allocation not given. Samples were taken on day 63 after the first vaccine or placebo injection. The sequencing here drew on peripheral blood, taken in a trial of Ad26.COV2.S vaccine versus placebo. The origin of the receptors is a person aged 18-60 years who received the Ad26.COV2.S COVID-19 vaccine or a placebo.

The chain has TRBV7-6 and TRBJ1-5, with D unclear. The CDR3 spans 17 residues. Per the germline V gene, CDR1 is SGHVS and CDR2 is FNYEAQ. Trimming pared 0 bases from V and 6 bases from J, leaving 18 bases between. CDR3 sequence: CASSLAVGGVGGQPQHF. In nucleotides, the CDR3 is TGTGCCAGCAGCTTAGCGGTAGGAGGAGTTGGTGGTCAGCCCCAGCATTTT.

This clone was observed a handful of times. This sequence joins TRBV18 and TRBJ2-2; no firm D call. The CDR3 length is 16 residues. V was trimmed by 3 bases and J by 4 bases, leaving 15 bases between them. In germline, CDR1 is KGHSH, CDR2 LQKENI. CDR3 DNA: TGTGCCAGCTCACCGGTTGGCGGCGGTGGCACCGGGGAGCTGTTTTTT. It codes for CASSPVGGGGTGELFF.

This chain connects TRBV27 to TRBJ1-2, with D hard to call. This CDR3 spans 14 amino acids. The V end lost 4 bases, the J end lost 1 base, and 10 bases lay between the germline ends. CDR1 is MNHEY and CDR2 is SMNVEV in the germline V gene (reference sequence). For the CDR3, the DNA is TGTGCCAGCAGTTCGTCCCCCCTTAACTATGGCTACACCTTC. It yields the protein CASSSSPLNYGYTF.

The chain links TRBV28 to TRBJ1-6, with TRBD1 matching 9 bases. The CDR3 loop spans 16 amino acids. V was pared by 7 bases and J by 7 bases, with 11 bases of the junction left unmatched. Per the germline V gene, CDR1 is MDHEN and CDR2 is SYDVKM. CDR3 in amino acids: CASTLVPGTGNSPLHF. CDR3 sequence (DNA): TGTGCCAGCACCTTAGTCCCCGGGACAGGGAATTCACCCCTCCACTTT.

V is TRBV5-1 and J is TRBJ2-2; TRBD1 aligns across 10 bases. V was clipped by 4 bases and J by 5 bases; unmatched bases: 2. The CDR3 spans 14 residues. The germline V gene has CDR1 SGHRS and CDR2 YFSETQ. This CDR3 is CASSPGQGTGELFF. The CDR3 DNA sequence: TGCGCCAGCAGCCCGGGACAGGGGACCGGGGAGCTGTTTTTT.

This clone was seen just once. The CDR3 coding sequence is TGTGCCAGCAGTGCAGGGCCTGGAAACACCATATATTTT. Its translation is CASSAGPGNTIYF. The chain is built from TRBV2 and TRBJ1-3; a possible D gene is TRBD1 (5 bases). The CDR3 contains 13 residues. Trimming cost V 4 bases and J 2 bases, with 6 bases left between them. Germline assignment: CDR1 SNHLY and CDR2 FYNNEI. Variable domain in full (rest from reference TRBV2 and TRBJ1-3): EPEVTQTPSHQVTQMGQEVILRCVPISNHLYFYWYRQILGQKVEFLVSFYNNEISEKSEIFDDQFSVERPDGSNFTLKIRSTKLEDSAMYFCASSAGPGNTIYFGEGSWLTVV.

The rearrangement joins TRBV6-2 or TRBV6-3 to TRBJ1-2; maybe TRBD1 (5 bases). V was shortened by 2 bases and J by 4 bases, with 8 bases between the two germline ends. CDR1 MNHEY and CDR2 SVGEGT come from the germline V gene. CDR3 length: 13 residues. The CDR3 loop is CASSYRQPYGYTF. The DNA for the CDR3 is TGTGCCAGCAGTTACCGACAGCCCTATGGCTACACCTTC.

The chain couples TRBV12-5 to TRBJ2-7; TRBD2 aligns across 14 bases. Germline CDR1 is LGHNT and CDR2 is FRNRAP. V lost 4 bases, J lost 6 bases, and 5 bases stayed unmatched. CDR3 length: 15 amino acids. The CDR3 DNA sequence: TGTGCTAGTGGTTCGGGACTAGCGGGAGTTGGCGAGCAGTACTTC. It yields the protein CASGSGLAGVGEQYF.

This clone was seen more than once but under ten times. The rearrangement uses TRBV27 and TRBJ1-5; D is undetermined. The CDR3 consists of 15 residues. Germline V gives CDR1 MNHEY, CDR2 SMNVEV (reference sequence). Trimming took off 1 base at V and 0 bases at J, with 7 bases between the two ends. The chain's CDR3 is CASSLLGYSNQPQHF. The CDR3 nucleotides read TGTGCCAGCAGTTTATTGGGGTATAGCAATCAGCCCCAGCATTTT.

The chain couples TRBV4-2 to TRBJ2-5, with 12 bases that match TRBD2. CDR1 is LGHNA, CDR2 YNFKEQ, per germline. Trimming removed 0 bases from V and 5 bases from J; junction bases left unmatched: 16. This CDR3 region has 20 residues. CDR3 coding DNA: TGTGCCAGCAGCCAAGAAGGTCCACTGGGACTAGCGGGTTCTCGGGAGACCCAGTACTTC. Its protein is CASSQEGPLGLAGSRETQYF.

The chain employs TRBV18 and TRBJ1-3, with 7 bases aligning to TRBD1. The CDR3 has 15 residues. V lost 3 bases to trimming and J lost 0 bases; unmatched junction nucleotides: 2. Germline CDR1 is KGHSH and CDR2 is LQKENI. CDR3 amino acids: CASSPDRLSGNTIYF. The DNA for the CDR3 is TGTGCCAGCTCACCGGACAGGCTCTCTGGAAACACCATATATTTT.

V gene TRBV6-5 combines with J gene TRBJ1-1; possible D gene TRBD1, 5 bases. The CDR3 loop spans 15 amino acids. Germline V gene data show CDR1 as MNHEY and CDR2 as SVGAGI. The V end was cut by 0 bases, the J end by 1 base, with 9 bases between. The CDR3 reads CASSYSRAKNTEAFF. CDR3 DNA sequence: TGTGCCAGCAGTTACTCCAGGGCCAAGAACACTGAAGCTTTCTTT.

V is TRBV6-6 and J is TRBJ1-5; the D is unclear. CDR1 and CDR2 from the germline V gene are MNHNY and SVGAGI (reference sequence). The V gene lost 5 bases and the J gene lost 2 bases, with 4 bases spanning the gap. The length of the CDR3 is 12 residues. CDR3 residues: CASSVGNQPQHF. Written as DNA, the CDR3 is TGTGCCAGCAGTGTGGGCAATCAGCCCCAGCATTTT.

Here the CDR3 reads CAWSVEENTEAFF. For the CDR3, the DNA is TGTGCCTGGAGTGTAGAAGAGAACACTGAAGCTTTCTTT. The chain is built from TRBV30 and TRBJ1-1; no firm D call. CDR1 is GTSNPN, CDR2 SVGIG, per germline (reference sequence). The CDR3 is made up of 13 amino acids. Trimming left V 0 bases short and J 1 base short, with 6 bases between.

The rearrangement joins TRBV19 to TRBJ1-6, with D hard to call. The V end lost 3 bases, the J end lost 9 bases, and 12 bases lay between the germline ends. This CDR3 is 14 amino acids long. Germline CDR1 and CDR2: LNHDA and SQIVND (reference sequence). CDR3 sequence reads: CASSMVGMASPLHF. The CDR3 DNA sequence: TGTGCCAGTAGTATGGTGGGGATGGCTTCACCCCTCCACTTT.

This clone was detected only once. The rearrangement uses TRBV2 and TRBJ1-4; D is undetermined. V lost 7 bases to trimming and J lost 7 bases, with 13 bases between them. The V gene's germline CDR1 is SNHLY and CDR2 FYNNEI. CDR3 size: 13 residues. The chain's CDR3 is CASTVQVSEKLFF. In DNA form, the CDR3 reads TGTGCCAGCACTGTTCAGGTCTCTGAAAAACTGTTTTTT.

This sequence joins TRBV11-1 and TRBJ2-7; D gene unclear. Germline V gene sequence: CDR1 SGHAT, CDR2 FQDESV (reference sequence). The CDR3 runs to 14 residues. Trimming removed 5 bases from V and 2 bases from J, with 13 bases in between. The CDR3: CASSLSDGPYEQYF. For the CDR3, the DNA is TGTGCCAGCAGCCTTTCCGACGGTCCCTACGAGCAGTACTTC.

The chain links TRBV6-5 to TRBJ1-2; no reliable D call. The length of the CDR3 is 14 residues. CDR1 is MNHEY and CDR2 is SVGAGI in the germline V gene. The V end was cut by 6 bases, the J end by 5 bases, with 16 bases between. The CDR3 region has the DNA TGTGCCAGCAGACGATCCGTTACAGATTATGGCTACACCTTC. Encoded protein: CASRRSVTDYGYTF.

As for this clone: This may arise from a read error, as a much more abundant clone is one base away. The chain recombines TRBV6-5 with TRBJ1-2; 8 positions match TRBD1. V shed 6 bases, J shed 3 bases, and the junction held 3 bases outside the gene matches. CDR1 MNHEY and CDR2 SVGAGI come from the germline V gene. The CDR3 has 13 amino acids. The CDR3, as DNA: TGTGCCAGCAGCCTGGGACAGGACTATGGCTACACCTTC. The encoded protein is CASSLGQDYGYTF.

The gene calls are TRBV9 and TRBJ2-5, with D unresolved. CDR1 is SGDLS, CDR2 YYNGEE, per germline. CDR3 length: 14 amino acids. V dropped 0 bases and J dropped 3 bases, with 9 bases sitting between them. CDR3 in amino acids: CASSVGPHKETQYF. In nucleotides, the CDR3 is TGTGCCAGCAGCGTAGGGCCTCACAAAGAGACCCAGTACTTC. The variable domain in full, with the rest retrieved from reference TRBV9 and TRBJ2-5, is DSGVTQTPKHLITATGQRVTLRCSPRSGDLSVYWYQQSLDQGLQFLIQYYNGEERAKGNILERFSAQQFPDLHSELNLSSLELGDSALYFCASSVGPHKETQYFGPGTRLLVL.

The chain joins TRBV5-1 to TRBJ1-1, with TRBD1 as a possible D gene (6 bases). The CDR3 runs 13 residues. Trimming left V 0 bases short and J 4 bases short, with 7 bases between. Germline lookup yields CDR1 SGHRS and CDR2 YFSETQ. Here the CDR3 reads CASSLGRGTEAFF. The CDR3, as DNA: TGCGCCAGCAGCTTGGGCAGGGGCACTGAAGCTTTCTTT.

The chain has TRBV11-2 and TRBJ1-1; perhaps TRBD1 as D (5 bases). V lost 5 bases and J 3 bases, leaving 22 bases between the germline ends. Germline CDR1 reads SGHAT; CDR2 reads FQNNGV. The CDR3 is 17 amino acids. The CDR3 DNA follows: TGTGCCAGCAGCCCACGGGGAGGGGTCGTGCCGGACACTGAAGCTTTCTTT. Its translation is CASSPRGGVVPDTEAFF.